This T cell receptor beta chain derives from a study of blood T cells in healthy people across ages. Germline V CDR1 and CDR2: SGHTA, FQGNSA. The CDR3 totals 15 residues. Trimming removed 5 bases at V and 3 bases at J, with 14 bases between. Combining a sample-barcoded 5' primer with a J-beta primer mix, a second PCR ran for roughly 7 to 11 cycles. Each CDR3 protein gets one entry after TCRdb re-called the 5' RACE reads with MiXCR. The sample has 650,000 to 800,000 distinct CDR3 sequences; around 42% are singletons. The sequence came from a man aged 55 to 70 in good health. Sample: blood. J is TRBJ2-1 and V is TRBV7-2; D is perhaps TRBD1 or TRBD2 (5 bases each). The CDR3 here is CASSPQRGRYNEQFF. The CDR3 DNA reads TGTGCCAGCAGCCCTCAGAGGGGACGCTACAATGAGCAGTTCTTC.